This section outlines one T cell receptor beta chain sequence together with its context. Each CDR3 protein gets one entry after TCRdb re-called the RT-PCR reads with MiXCR. This sample has 700,000 to 800,000 distinct CDR3 sequences; less than 20% occur once, and the top ten carry 11%. This record comes from a study of response to subunit inactivated influenza vaccine. The CDR3 covers 14 residues. The V gene's germline CDR1 is DFQATT and CDR2 SNEGSKA (reference sequence). V gave up 1 base and J gave up 7 bases, with 14 bases separating them. This sequence joins TRBV20-1 and TRBJ2-1, with D perhaps matching TRBD2 (6 bases). The material sequenced was PBMCs from blood, taken around 5 days after vaccination. The TCR comes from a man aged 50 to 60 who received an inactivated influenza vaccine. In DNA, the CDR3 is TGCAGTGCTAGAGTTCCCAGGCGGGGTAATGAGCAGTTCTTC. As protein: CSARVPRRGNEQFF.